This paragraph reports one T cell receptor beta chain. Other DNA sequences from this sample encode an identical CDR3 as well. Authors' methods: Reference gene primers were amplified, and this amplification served to estimate nucleated cell counts. Only in-frame clones appear in the TCRdb table, and some are missing; sequencing was by immunoSEQ multiplex PCR. The DNA was the basis for D and trimming; V, J and clone size are from that table. The sample includes 160,000 or so clones, 80% of them seen just once. The sample comes from a study of blood T cell repertoires in COVID-19. Whole-study context: COVID-19 samples collected from the United States, Italy and Spain covered acute and convalescent phases.

The V end was cut by 0 bases, the J end by 4 bases, with 6 bases between. The CDR3 runs 13 residues. Germline V gene sequence: CDR1 MNHEY, CDR2 SVGAGI. The rearrangement uses TRBV6-5 and TRBJ1-2; D is unclear. The sequence came from a man aged 55 to 69 with acute or convalescent COVID-19. The specimen sequenced was peripheral blood. The CDR3 DNA reads TGTGCCAGCAGTTACTCCGGCGGCTATGGCTACACCTTC. This sequence encodes CASSYSGGYGYTF.